Presented here are 24 T cell receptor beta chains from one specimen sequenced in a study of blood T cells in healthy people across ages. Alongside a J-beta primer mix, a sample-barcoded 5' primer served in a second PCR lasting roughly 6 to 11 cycles. TCRdb analysed the 5' RACE reads with MiXCR anew, one entry per CDR3 protein. The sample shows 850,000 to 950,000 distinct CDR3 sequences, under 30% of them seen only once. Sequenced sample: blood. The receptors originated from an elderly woman in good health.

In its sample, this clonotype was seen many times. The chain combines TRBV21-1 with TRBJ2-4. TRBV21-1 is given as a pseudogene. The CDR3 covers 16 residues. CDR3 coding DNA: TGTGCCAGCAGCAAAGAAGGAAAACTAGCCAAAAACATTCAGTACTTC. Its translation: CASSKEGKLAKNIQYF.

This clonotype came up many times. The V gene is TRBV12-3 or TRBV12-4, the J gene TRBJ2-3; D ambiguous. The length of the CDR3 is 13 residues. The V end lost 4 bases, the J end lost 2 bases, and 7 bases lay between the germline ends. The CDR3 nucleotides read TGTGCCAGCAGTTCGGAATACACAGATACGCAGTATTTT. Encoded protein: CASSSEYTDTQYF.

Comment on this clonotype: Given a much more abundant clone one base away, this may be a read error. V and J are TRBV29-1 and TRBJ2-7, with TRBD1 identical over 7 bases. V gave up 5 bases and J gave up 4 bases; unmatched junction bases: 8. The CDR3 loop spans 13 amino acids. Germline assignment: CDR1 SQVTM and CDR2 ANQGSEA. The CDR3 DNA reads as TGCAGCGTTACGGGACAGAGGGTTTACGAGCAGTACTTC. Translation gives CSVTGQRVYEQYF.

This clonotype was observed a handful of times. The chain has TRBV27 and TRBJ2-3; D may be TRBD1 or TRBD2 (6 bases each). Between the trimmed V and J ends, which lost 6 bases and 5 bases, there was a span of 21 bases. Germline V gene lookup returns CDR1 MNHEY and CDR2 SMNVEV (reference sequence). The CDR3 length is 16 residues. The CDR3 here is CASRGTGARAGDTQYF. DNA of the CDR3: TGTGCCAGCAGGGGGACGGGGGCCCGAGCCGGAGATACGCAGTATTTT.

This clonotype was counted at least ten times. Written as DNA, the CDR3 is TGCGCCAGCAGCCACGACAGTACCAATGAAAAACTGTTTTTT. Amino acids: CASSHDSTNEKLFF. The chain combines TRBV5-1 with TRBJ1-4; the D gene is possibly TRBD1 (5 bases). Germline CDR1 SGHRS, CDR2 YFSETQ. The ends were cut back, 4 bases at V and 5 bases at J, with 12 bases in the middle. The CDR3 has 14 amino acids.

This clonotype was detected many times. The chain employs TRBV10-1 and TRBJ2-7; TRBD1 matches 10 bases. Losses at the gene ends were 8 bases for V and 2 bases for J; bases not matched to a gene: 6. The CDR3 runs 14 residues. Germline V CDR1 and CDR2: WNHNN, SYGVQD (reference sequence). This CDR3 reads CASSGQGPPYEQYF. CDR3 coding DNA: TGCGCCAGCTCGGGACAGGGGCCCCCCTACGAGCAGTACTTC.

This clonotype was counted many times. This sequence joins TRBV12-3 or TRBV12-4 and TRBJ2-3; 11 positions agree with TRBD1. Trimming took 3 bases from V and 2 from J; bases not matched to a gene: 4. This CDR3 has 16 residues. The CDR3 sequence: CASSLGQGGDTDTQYF. The CDR3, as DNA: TGTGCCAGCAGTTTGGGACAGGGGGGAGACACAGATACGCAGTATTTT.

In its sample, this clonotype was seen many times. The chain is built from TRBV6-5 and TRBJ1-2; unclear D gene. Germline V gene data show CDR1 as MNHEY and CDR2 as SVGAGI. The CDR3 sequence is 13 residues long. The V and J ends lost 4 bases and 2 bases respectively, with 8 bases between them. Here the CDR3 reads CASSFAVNYGYTF. DNA for the CDR3: TGTGCCAGCAGTTTCGCAGTGAACTATGGCTACACCTTC.

The chain carries TRBV9 and TRBJ2-7, with D perhaps assigned TRBD1 or TRBD2 (5 bases each). Germline values: CDR1 SGDLS, CDR2 YYNGEE. V lost 3 bases, J lost 5 bases, and 12 bases lay in between. The CDR3 consists of 13 residues. The CDR3 region is CASSEGTVHEQYF. The CDR3 DNA reads as TGTGCCAGCAGCGAGGGGACGGTCCACGAGCAGTACTTC. Supplemented by reference TRBV9 and TRBJ2-7, the full variable domain reads DSGVTQTPKHLITATGQRVTLRCSPRSGDLSVYWYQQSLDQGLQFLIQYYNGEERAKGNILERFSAQQFPDLHSELNLSSLELGDSALYFCASSEGTVHEQYFGPGTRLTVT.

This chain connects TRBV5-6 to TRBJ1-3; D not resolved. This CDR3 has 14 residues. The ends were cut back, 4 bases at V and 1 base at J, with 9 bases in the middle. Germline CDR1 and CDR2: SGHDT and YYEEEE. CDR3 sequence reads: CASSRGFSGNTIYF. In DNA, the CDR3 is TGTGCCAGCAGCCGGGGATTTTCTGGAAACACCATATATTTT.

This clonotype showed up many times. The chain couples TRBV2 to TRBJ2-1; D remains ambiguous. The CDR3 runs to 12 residues. The germline V and J ends were trimmed by 8 bases and 0 bases, with 5 bases remaining between them. Per the germline V gene, CDR1 is SNHLY and CDR2 is FYNNEI. The chain's CDR3 is CASGDSYNEQFF. The CDR3 DNA sequence: TGTGCCAGCGGAGACTCCTACAATGAGCAGTTCTTC.

This chain uses TRBV7-9 with TRBJ2-1; 9 positions match TRBD1. CDR3 length equals 12 residues. V lost 9 bases to trimming and J lost 14 bases; unmatched junction nucleotides: 11. CDR1 is SEHNR, CDR2 FQNEAQ, per germline (reference sequence). CDR3 amino acids: CASSLGTGSEFF. The CDR3 region has the DNA TGTGCCAGTAGCCTAGGGACAGGGTCGGAGTTCTTC.

The table lists this clonotype with many counts. V gene TRBV5-1 combines with J gene TRBJ2-3; 8 bases line up with TRBD2. CDR1 SGHRS and CDR2 YFSETQ come from the germline V gene. This CDR3 spans 15 amino acids. The V gene end was trimmed by 7 bases and the J gene end by 6 bases; junction bases not matched to a gene: 13. CDR3 in amino acids: CASSRGGGTPDTQYF. In nucleotides, the CDR3 is TGCGCCAGCTCTAGAGGCGGGGGGACCCCGGATACGCAGTATTTT.

This clonotype turned up a few times. This chain connects TRBV2 to TRBJ1-6; possibly TRBD1 for D (6 bases). The CDR3 runs to 14 residues. Trimming cost V 5 bases and J 7 bases, with 12 bases left between them. Germline V gene data show CDR1 as SNHLY and CDR2 as FYNNEI. The CDR3 sequence: CASSSGVRNSPLHF. The CDR3 DNA follows: TGTGCCAGCAGTTCAGGGGTCCGGAATTCACCCCTCCACTTT.

This clonotype came up many times. The V gene is TRBV4-3, the J gene TRBJ2-1; 9 bases fit TRBD2. The CDR3 contains 19 residues. The J segment lost 7 bases and the V segment lost 0 bases, leaving 16 bases of the junction unmatched. CDR1 and CDR2 from the germline V gene are LGHNA and YSLEER. The CDR3 nucleotides read TGCGCCAGCAGCCAAGATTGGGGCCCTAGGCGGGGGGGCGAAAATGAGCAGTTCTTC. This sequence encodes CASSQDWGPRRGGENEQFF.

This clonotype was seen a single time. A much larger clone is a single base away; this may be a read error. This chain links TRBV20-1 with TRBJ1-6; tentatively, D is TRBD1 (5 bases). Germline V lookup: CDR1 DFQATT, CDR2 SNEGSKA (reference sequence). The CDR3 runs to 16 residues. CDR3 region: CSGRGIAGADNSPLHF. The DNA of the CDR3 is TGCAGTGGTAGAGGGATAGCCGGGGCGGATAATTCACCCCTCCACTTT.

Regarding this clonotype: The germline gene is not matched at one end of the junction; a read error may be the cause. The chain has TRBV4-1 and TRBJ1-2; D perhaps matches TRBD1 (6 bases). In germline, CDR1 is MGHRA, CDR2 YSYEKL. This CDR3 contains 16 residues. In DNA, the CDR3 is TGCGCCGGCAGCCAGGAGACAGGCCGTACAAACTATGGCTACACCTTC. Translating it yields CAGSQETGRTNYGYTF.

This clonotype was recorded at least ten times. This rearrangement joins TRBV4-2 to TRBJ2-5; 7 bases are shared with TRBD1. CDR3 size: 15 residues. Trimming at V came to 1 base and at J to 5 bases, leaving 7 bases not matched to a gene. Germline lookup yields CDR1 LGHNA and CDR2 YNFKEQ. CDR3 region: CASSQGQQGTETQYF. The CDR3 DNA is TGTGCCAGCAGCCAAGGTCAACAGGGGACGGAGACCCAGTACTTC.

Concerning this clonotype: This may come from a read error, since a much larger clone is one base off. The chain uses TRBV7-2 and TRBJ2-7; D gene uncertain. Trimming removed 7 bases from V and 3 bases from J, with 13 bases in between. CDR1 and CDR2 from the germline V gene are SGHTA and FQGNSA. This CDR3 is built from 13 residues. The CDR3 loop is CTSIVPWVYEQYF. CDR3 DNA: TGTACCAGCATCGTACCATGGGTCTACGAGCAGTACTTC.

A note on this clonotype: A much larger clone lies one base from this, so it may be a read error. CDR3 sequence reads: CASSVSGESYNEQYF. CDR3 coding DNA: TGTGCCAGCAGCGTTAGCGGCGAGTCCTACAATGAGCAGTACTTC. The chain recombines TRBV11-2 with TRBJ2-1; D perhaps matches TRBD2 (6 bases). The better agreement between TRBJ2-7 and the DNA end casts doubt on the J call. CDR3 length: 15 residues. The germline V gene encodes CDR1 SGHAT and CDR2 FQNNGV.

This clonotype was counted a single time. This rearrangement joins TRBV7-2 to TRBJ2-3; no clear D. This CDR3 contains 17 residues. V was shortened by 4 bases and J by 6 bases, with 23 bases between the two germline ends. CDR1 is SGHTA, CDR2 FQGNSA, per germline. The CDR3 spells CASSSPPGHPTADTQYF. The CDR3 DNA sequence: TGTGCCAGCAGCTCCCCCCCTGGCCATCCCACAGCCGATACGCAGTATTTT. Looking up the rest from reference TRBV7-2 and TRBJ2-3 gives the full variable domain: GAGVSQSPSNKVTEKGKDVELRCDPISGHTALYWYRQSLGQGLEFLIYFQGNSAPDKSGLPSDRFSAERTGGSVSTLTIQRTQQEDSAVYLCASSSPPGHPTADTQYFGPGTRLTVL.

In its sample, this clonotype was seen a few times. V gene TRBV11-3 combines with J gene TRBJ1-2; unclear D gene. Germline CDR1 SGHNT, CDR2 YENEEA. This CDR3 is built from 13 residues. V lost 4 bases and J 4 bases, leaving 10 bases between the germline ends. CDR3 coding DNA: TGTGCCAGCAGCTCCGGGTCCATCTATGGCTACACCTTC. It translates to CASSSGSIYGYTF.

This clonotype was observed a few times. The chain is built from TRBV19 and TRBJ2-6; no firm D call. The germline V and J ends were trimmed by 6 bases and 0 bases, with 12 bases remaining between them. Germline V gives CDR1 LNHDA, CDR2 SQIVND (reference sequence). CDR3 length equals 16 residues. For the CDR3, the DNA is TGTGCCAGTAGGGATTGGGTCGTCTCTGGGGCCAACGTCCTGACTTTC. It codes for CASRDWVVSGANVLTF.

This chain connects TRBV6-1 to TRBJ2-3, with 8 bases fitting TRBD2. Germline CDR1 is MNHNS and CDR2 is SASEGT. J was trimmed by 0 bases and V by 10 bases; bases with no gene match: 12. There are 16 residues in the CDR3. CDR3 protein: CATSNVASGSTDTQYF. CDR3 nucleotide sequence: TGTGCCACCAGCAACGTGGCTAGCGGGAGCACAGATACGCAGTATTTT.